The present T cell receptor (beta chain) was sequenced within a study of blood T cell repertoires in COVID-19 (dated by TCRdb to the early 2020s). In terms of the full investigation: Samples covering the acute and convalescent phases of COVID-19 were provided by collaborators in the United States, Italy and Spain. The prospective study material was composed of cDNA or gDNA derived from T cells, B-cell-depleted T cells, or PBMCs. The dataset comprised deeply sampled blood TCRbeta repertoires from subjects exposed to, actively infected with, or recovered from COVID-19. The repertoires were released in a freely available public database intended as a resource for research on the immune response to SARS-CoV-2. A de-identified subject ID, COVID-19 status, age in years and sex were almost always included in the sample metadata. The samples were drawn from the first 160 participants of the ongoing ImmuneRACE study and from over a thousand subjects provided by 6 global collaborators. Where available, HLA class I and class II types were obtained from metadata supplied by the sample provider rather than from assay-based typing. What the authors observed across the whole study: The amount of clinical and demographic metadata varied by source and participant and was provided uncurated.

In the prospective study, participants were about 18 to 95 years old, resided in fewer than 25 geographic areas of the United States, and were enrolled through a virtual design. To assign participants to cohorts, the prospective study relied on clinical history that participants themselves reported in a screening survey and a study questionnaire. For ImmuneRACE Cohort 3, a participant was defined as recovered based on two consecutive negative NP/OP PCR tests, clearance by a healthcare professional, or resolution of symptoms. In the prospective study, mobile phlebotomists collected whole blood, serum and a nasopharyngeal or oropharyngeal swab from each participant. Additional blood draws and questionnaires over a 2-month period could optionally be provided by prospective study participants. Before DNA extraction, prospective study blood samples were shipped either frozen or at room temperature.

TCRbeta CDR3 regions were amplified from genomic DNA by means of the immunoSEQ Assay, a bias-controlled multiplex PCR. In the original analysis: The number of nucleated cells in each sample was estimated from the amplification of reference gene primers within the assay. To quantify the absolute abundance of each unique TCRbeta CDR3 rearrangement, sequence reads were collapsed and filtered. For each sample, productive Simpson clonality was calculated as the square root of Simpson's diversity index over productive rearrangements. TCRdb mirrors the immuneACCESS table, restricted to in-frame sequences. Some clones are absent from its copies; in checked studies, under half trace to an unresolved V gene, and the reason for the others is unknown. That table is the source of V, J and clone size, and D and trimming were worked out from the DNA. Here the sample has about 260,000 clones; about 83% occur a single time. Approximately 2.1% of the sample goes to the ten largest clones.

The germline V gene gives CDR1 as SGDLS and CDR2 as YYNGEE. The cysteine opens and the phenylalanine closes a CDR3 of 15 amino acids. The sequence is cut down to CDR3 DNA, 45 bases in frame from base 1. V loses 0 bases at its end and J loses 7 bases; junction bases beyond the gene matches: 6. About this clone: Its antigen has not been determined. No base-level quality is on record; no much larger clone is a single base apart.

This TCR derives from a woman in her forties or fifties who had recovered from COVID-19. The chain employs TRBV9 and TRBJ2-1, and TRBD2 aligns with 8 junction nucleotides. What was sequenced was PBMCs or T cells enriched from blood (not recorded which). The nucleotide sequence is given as TGTGCCAGCAGCGTAGCTTCTTTAGCGGGAAATGAGCAGTTCTTC. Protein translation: CASSVASLAGNEQFF. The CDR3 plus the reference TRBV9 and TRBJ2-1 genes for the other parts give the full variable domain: DSGVTQTPKHLITATGQRVTLRCSPRSGDLSVYWYQQSLDQGLQFLIQYYNGEERAKGNILERFSAQQFPDLHSELNLSSLELGDSALYFCASSVASLAGNEQFFGPGTRLTVL.